These 25 T cell receptor beta chains were all obtained from the same sample, sequenced in a study of cytomegalovirus exposure and HLA in healthy donors. The PCR used 60 Vbeta and 13 Jbeta primers. TCRdb's table, derived via immunoSEQ multiplex PCR, lists solely in-frame clones and lacks some. The profile covers more than 130,000 clones, with more than 60% appearing a single time and 2.8% taken by the ten largest. Input material: PBMCs. The source of these receptors is a male donor in good health and CMV-seronegative.

This clone is a singleton in its sample. The chain is built from TRBV6-6 and TRBJ2-2; 12 bases are shared with TRBD1. The germline CDR1 and CDR2 sequences are MNHNY and SVGAGI (reference sequence). CDR3 length equals 16 residues. V trimming: 6 bases; J trimming: 6 bases; junction bases outside the gene matches: 8. CDR3 in amino acids: CASSPGQGARSGELFF. For the CDR3, the DNA is TGTGCCAGCAGCCCGGGACAGGGGGCGCGATCCGGGGAGCTGTTTTTT.

The J gene is TRBJ2-3, the V gene TRBV5-6, with D tentatively TRBD2 (5 bases). Trimming took off 4 bases at V and 5 bases at J, with 17 bases between the two ends. The CDR3 length is 15 residues. Germline V CDR1 and CDR2: SGHDT, YYEEEE. Here the CDR3 reads CASSPGRGWGDTQYF. CDR3 nucleotides: TGTGCCAGCAGCCCCGGCCGGGGTTGGGGAGATACGCAGTATTTT. The variable domain in full, with the rest retrieved from reference TRBV5-6 and TRBJ2-3, is DAGVTQSPTHLIKTRGQQVTLRCSPKSGHDTVSWYQQALGQGPQFIFQYYEEEERQRGNFPDRFSGHQFPNYSSELNVNALLLGDSALYLCASSPGRGWGDTQYFGPGTRLTVL.

The chain carries TRBV4-2 and TRBJ1-2; 9 bases fit TRBD1. V lost 3 bases, J lost 5 bases, and 7 bases stayed unmatched. CDR1 and CDR2 from the germline V gene are LGHNA and YNFKEQ. The CDR3 contains 15 residues. CDR3 loop: CASSQDRGVRYGYTF. The CDR3 DNA reads TGTGCCAGCAGCCAGGACAGGGGCGTGCGATATGGCTACACCTTC.

The chain couples TRBV30 to TRBJ1-2, with 8 bases fitting TRBD1. The CDR3 extends over 15 amino acids. Germline V gives CDR1 GTSNPN, CDR2 SVGIG (reference sequence). The ends lost 3 bases at V and 2 bases at J; junction bases unmatched: 8. The CDR3: CAWSHTGQGNYGYTF. The CDR3 DNA sequence: TGTGCCTGGAGCCATACCGGACAGGGCAACTATGGCTACACCTTC.

The chain recombines TRBV6-6 with TRBJ2-7; possibly TRBD2 for D (5 bases). The CDR3 runs to 14 residues. In germline, CDR1 is MNHNY, CDR2 SVGAGI (reference sequence). V was trimmed by 6 bases and J by 2 bases, leaving 14 bases between them. The CDR3, as DNA: TGTGCCAGCAGCCGGGAAGTGGAGACCTACGAGCAGTACTTC. It encodes CASSREVETYEQYF.

The V call is TRBV10-3, the J call TRBJ1-1; TRBD1 might be the D (6 bases). This CDR3 comprises 14 residues. Germline V gives CDR1 ENHRY, CDR2 SYGVKD. V lost 6 bases and J lost 4, with 15 bases in between. CDR3 protein: CAIRQGILGTEAFF. CDR3 bases: TGTGCCATCAGGCAGGGGATATTAGGCACTGAAGCTTTCTTT.

This clone is a singleton in its sample. V usage is TRBV27 and J usage is TRBJ1-2, with 11 bases matching TRBD1. This CDR3 is built from 15 residues. Looked up from germline, CDR1 is MNHEY and CDR2 is SMNVEV (reference sequence). The V gene end was trimmed by 5 bases and the J gene end by 5 bases; junction bases not matched to a gene: 7. CDR3 coding DNA: TGTGCCAGCAGTAACCCGGGACAGGGGGATTATGGCTACACCTTC. Amino acid sequence: CASSNPGQGDYGYTF.

On this clone: This CDR3 is also generated by other DNA sequences in the sample. This chain uses TRBV7-2 with TRBJ2-7; TRBD1 agrees at 8 bases. The ends lost 3 bases at V and 0 bases at J; junction bases unmatched: 4. From germline, CDR1 is SGHTA and CDR2 FQGNSA. The CDR3 has 15 residues. In DNA, the CDR3 is TGTGCCAGCAGCTTCCGACAGGGGAGCTCCTACGAGCAGTACTTC. Its translation is CASSFRQGSSYEQYF.

The J gene is TRBJ1-2, the V gene TRBV6-1; 7 bases fit TRBD1. The CDR3 has 15 residues. The germline V gene encodes CDR1 MNHNS and CDR2 SASEGT. The ends lost 0 bases at V and 6 bases at J; junction bases unmatched: 7. CDR3 coding DNA: TGTGCCAGCAGTGAAGCGACAGGGAGGAAACATGGCTACACCTTC. Amino acids: CASSEATGRKHGYTF.

The J gene is TRBJ2-7, the V gene TRBV29-1; 10 bases agree with TRBD1. The germline V gene has CDR1 SQVTM and CDR2 ANQGSEA. This CDR3 is built from 17 residues. V shed 0 bases, J shed 3 bases, and the junction held 11 bases outside the gene matches. The CDR3 sequence is CSVEDLTGTGARYEQYF. DNA of the CDR3: TGCAGCGTTGAAGATTTGACCGGGACAGGGGCCCGCTACGAGCAGTACTTC.

The rearrangement joins TRBV7-2 to TRBJ1-4, with D uncertain. The CDR3 length is 16 residues. Germline loops: CDR1 SGHTA, CDR2 FQGNSA. V lost 5 bases and J lost 5, with 18 bases in between. The CDR3: CASSVQMSTGNEKLFF. CDR3 coding DNA: TGTGCCAGCAGCGTTCAAATGAGTACCGGGAATGAAAAACTGTTTTTT.

The rearrangement links TRBV30 to TRBJ1-2; maybe TRBD1 (5 bases). Trimming took 2 bases from V and 1 from J, leaving 17 bases between them. Germline V gives CDR1 GTSNPN, CDR2 SVGIG (reference sequence). This CDR3 is 16 amino acids long. The CDR3 bases are TGTGCCTGGAGTTTCACTGGGGCAGCCGGTAACTATGGCTACACCTTC. As protein: CAWSFTGAAGNYGYTF.

The chain carries TRBV5-5 and TRBJ1-1; 10 bases are shared with TRBD1. Germline loops: CDR1 SGHKS, CDR2 YYEKEE (reference sequence). The CDR3 length is 14 residues. Trimming removed 4 bases from V and 5 bases from J; junction bases left unmatched: 5. CDR3 amino acids: CASSRDRGLTEAFF. The CDR3 bases are TGTGCCAGCAGCCGGGACAGGGGACTGACTGAAGCTTTCTTT.

V gene TRBV5-1 combines with J gene TRBJ2-1, with 8 positions matching TRBD1. Germline V gene data show CDR1 as SGHRS and CDR2 as YFSETQ. The ends lost 6 bases at V and 3 bases at J; junction bases unmatched: 5. The CDR3 loop spans 14 amino acids. The CDR3 nucleotides read TGCGCCAGCAATCCAGGGGGCGGCTACAATGAGCAGTTCTTC. Encoded protein: CASNPGGGYNEQFF.

V gene TRBV10-1 combines with J gene TRBJ2-1; 9 bases match TRBD1. Germline values: CDR1 WNHNN, CDR2 SYGVQD (reference sequence). This CDR3 has 16 amino acids. V lost 3 bases to trimming and J lost 7 bases; unmatched junction nucleotides: 10. The CDR3 protein is CASSDAGQGSMNEQFF. As DNA, the CDR3 is TGCGCCAGCAGTGACGCGGGACAGGGATCGATGAATGAGCAGTTCTTC.

This chain links TRBV11-2 with TRBJ1-1; TRBD1 matches 9 bases. This CDR3 spans 13 amino acids. The junction had 4 bases not matched to a gene; V was cut back by 7 bases and J by 4 bases. The germline V gene has CDR1 SGHAT and CDR2 FQNNGV. CDR3 residues: CASTQQGATEAFF. The CDR3, as DNA: TGTGCCAGCACCCAACAGGGGGCCACTGAAGCTTTCTTT.

This clone has just a few counts. The V gene is TRBV12-2, the J gene TRBJ1-2. TRBV12-2 is a documented pseudogene. The CDR3 is made up of 10 amino acids. CDR3 nucleotides: TGTGCTACCGAGCGGGATGGCTACACCTTC. This encodes CATERDGYTF.

V usage is TRBV6-7 and J usage is TRBJ2-1, with TRBD1 matching 10 bases. TRBV6-7 is recorded as an ORF, its role being uncertain. CDR3 length equals 18 residues. Trimming took 1 base from V and 6 from J; bases not matched to a gene: 12. The CDR3 sequence: CASSYLTDRGHPSNEQFF. CDR3 in DNA: TGTGCCAGCAGTTACTTAACCGACAGGGGGCATCCCTCCAATGAGCAGTTCTTC.

Concerning this clone: The same CDR3 is also encoded by other DNA sequences in this sample. The chain has TRBV6-5 and TRBJ1-5; 9 bases fit TRBD1. V lost 6 bases and J lost 1; bases outside the gene matches: 4. This CDR3 contains 15 residues. Germline V CDR1 and CDR2: MNHEY, SVGAGI. The CDR3 is CASRLTGGSNQPQHF. The CDR3 bases are TGTGCCAGCAGACTCACAGGGGGCAGCAATCAGCCCCAGCATTTT.

The V and J genes are TRBV4-1 and TRBJ1-1, with 7 bases matching TRBD1. The germline V gene encodes CDR1 MGHRA and CDR2 YSYEKL. Trimming took 4 bases from V and 8 from J; bases not matched to a gene: 16. The CDR3 sequence is 16 residues long. The CDR3 nucleotides are TGCGCCAGCAGCCGCAGGGGGTCGGGGTGGGAGTCCGAAGCTTTCTTT. This codes for CASSRRGSGWESEAFF.

V is TRBV9 and J is TRBJ2-1, with D perhaps matching TRBD1 (6 bases). The germline V and J ends were trimmed by 3 bases and 2 bases, with 6 bases remaining between them. CDR3 length equals 13 residues. Germline V gene lookup returns CDR1 SGDLS and CDR2 YYNGEE. The CDR3 protein is CASSGGPYNEQFF. The CDR3, as DNA: TGTGCCAGCAGCGGGGGGCCCTACAATGAGCAGTTCTTC.

The CDR3 protein is CASTQIGVAFEAFF. The CDR3 DNA sequence: TGTGCCAGCACGCAGATCGGGGTGGCGTTTGAAGCTTTCTTT. This chain uses TRBV18 with TRBJ1-1; D gene ambiguous. Germline values: CDR1 KGHSH, CDR2 LQKENI. The CDR3 is 14 residues long. The V gene lost 8 bases and the J gene lost 7 bases, with 20 bases spanning the gap.

The V gene is TRBV5-6, the J gene TRBJ1-2; 7 positions agree with TRBD1. CDR3 size: 14 residues. The V gene end was trimmed by 4 bases and the J gene end by 3 bases; junction bases not matched to a gene: 6. The germline V gene encodes CDR1 SGHDT and CDR2 YYEEEE. CDR3 amino acids: CASSPTGTDYGYTF. The CDR3 DNA follows: TGTGCCAGCAGCCCCACCGGGACAGACTATGGCTACACCTTC.

The J gene is TRBJ2-5, the V gene TRBV19, with 7 bases matching TRBD2. V gave up 5 bases and J gave up 3 bases; unmatched junction bases: 9. The CDR3 spans 15 residues. CDR1 is LNHDA and CDR2 is SQIVND in the germline V gene (reference sequence). As DNA, the CDR3 is TGTGCCAGTAGTTCTGGGACTACCTGGAAAGAGACCCAGTACTTC. The encoded protein is CASSSGTTWKETQYF.

The rearrangement links TRBV9 to TRBJ2-2, with a weak D call TRBD2 (5 bases). The germline V gene has CDR1 SGDLS and CDR2 YYNGEE. The V and J ends lost 4 bases and 5 bases respectively, with 18 bases between them. The CDR3 contains 16 residues. CDR3 loop: CASSTRRAASTGELFF. The CDR3 region has the DNA TGTGCCAGCAGCACCCGGCGGGCAGCGTCAACCGGGGAGCTGTTTTTT.